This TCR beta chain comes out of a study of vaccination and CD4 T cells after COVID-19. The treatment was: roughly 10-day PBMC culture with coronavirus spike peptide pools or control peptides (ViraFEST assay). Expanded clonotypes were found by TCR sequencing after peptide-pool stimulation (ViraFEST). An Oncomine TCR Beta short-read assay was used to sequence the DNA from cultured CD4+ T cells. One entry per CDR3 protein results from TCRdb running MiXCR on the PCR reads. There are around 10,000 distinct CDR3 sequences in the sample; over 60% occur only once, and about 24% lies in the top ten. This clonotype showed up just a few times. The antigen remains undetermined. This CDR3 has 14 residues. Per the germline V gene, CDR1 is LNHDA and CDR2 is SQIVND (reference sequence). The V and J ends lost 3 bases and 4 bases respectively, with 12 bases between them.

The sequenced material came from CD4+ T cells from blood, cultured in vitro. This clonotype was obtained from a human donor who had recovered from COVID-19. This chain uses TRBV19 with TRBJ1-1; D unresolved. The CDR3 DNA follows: TGTGCCAGTAGTATCCAAGGGCTGGGCACTGAAGCTTTCTTT. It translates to CASSIQGLGTEAFF.